The entry below describes one T cell receptor (beta chain). Here immunoSEQ multiplex PCR was the method, and the copy in TCRdb shows in-frame clones only, minus some. The table has under 100,000 clones, around nine tenths seen once. The source of the sample is a study of blood T cell repertoires in COVID-19. Study-level information: Material from acute and convalescent COVID-19 was sourced from the United States, Italy and Spain. T cells, B-cell-depleted T cells, or PBMCs provided the cDNA or gDNA that served as material.

The CDR3 consists of 17 residues. Germline V gene data show CDR1 as SGHRS and CDR2 as YFSETQ. The J segment lost 0 bases and the V segment lost 2 bases, leaving 6 bases of the junction unmatched. The V gene is TRBV5-1, the J gene TRBJ2-3; 10 bases line up with TRBD2. What was sequenced was peripheral blood. This TCR was recovered from a man between 40 and 49 years old with acute or convalescent COVID-19. CDR3 nucleotides: TGCGCCAGCAGCTTCGCAGCGGGGGGGCCCAGCACAGATACGCAGTATTTT. This encodes CASSFAAGGPSTDTQYF.